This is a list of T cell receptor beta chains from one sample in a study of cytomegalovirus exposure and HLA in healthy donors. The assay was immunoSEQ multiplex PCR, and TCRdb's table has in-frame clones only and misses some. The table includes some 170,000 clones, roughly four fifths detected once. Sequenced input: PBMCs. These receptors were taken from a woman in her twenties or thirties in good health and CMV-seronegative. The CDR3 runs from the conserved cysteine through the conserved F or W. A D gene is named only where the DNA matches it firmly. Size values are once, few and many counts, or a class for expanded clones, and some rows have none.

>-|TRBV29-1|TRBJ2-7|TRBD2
CSVATTSGEQYF
TGCAGCGTCGCCACGACTAGCGGCGAGCAGTACTTC
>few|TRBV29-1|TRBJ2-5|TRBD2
CSVEDLGALAGKTQYF
TGCAGCGTTGAAGATTTAGGGGCACTAGCGGGAAAGACCCAGTACTTC
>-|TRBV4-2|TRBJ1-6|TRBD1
CASSQEPAGQGNSPLHF
TGTGCCAGCAGCCAAGAGCCGGCGGGACAGGGTAATTCACCCCTCCACTTT
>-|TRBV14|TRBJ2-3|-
CASSQYTDTQYF
TGTGCCAGCAGCCAGTACACAGATACGCAGTATTTT
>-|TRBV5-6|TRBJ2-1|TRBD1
CASSSDRGNEQFF
TGTGCCAGCAGTTCTGACAGGGGCAATGAGCAGTTCTTC
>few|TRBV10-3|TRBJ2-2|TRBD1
CAIGQGARTGELFF
TGTGCCATCGGACAGGGGGCGCGGACCGGGGAGCTGTTTTTT
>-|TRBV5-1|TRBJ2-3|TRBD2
CASSSVGTSGTDTQYF
TGCGCCAGCAGCTCCGTGGGGACTAGCGGTACAGATACGCAGTATTTT
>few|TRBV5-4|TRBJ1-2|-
CASRSGGGAGYGYTF
TGTGCCAGCAGGTCTGGTGGGGGCGCTGGCTATGGCTACACCTTC
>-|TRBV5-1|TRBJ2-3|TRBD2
CASSLSLAGEFTDTQYF
TGCGCCAGCAGCTTGAGCTTAGCGGGGGAGTTCACAGATACGCAGTATTTT
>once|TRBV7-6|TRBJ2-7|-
CASSLAGGEQYF
TGTGCCAGCAGCTTAGCAGGGGGCGAGCAGTACTTC
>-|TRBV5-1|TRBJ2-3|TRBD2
CASSLVGGGGPTDTQYF
TGCGCCAGCAGCTTGGTTGGGGGGGGAGGGCCTACAGATACGCAGTATTTT
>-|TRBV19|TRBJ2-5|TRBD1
CASSPGQNQETQYF
TGTGCCAGTAGTCCGGGACAGAACCAAGAGACCCAGTACTTC
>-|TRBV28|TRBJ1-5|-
CASSFGGVSQPQHF
TGTGCCAGCAGTTTTGGAGGGGTTTCTCAGCCCCAGCATTTT